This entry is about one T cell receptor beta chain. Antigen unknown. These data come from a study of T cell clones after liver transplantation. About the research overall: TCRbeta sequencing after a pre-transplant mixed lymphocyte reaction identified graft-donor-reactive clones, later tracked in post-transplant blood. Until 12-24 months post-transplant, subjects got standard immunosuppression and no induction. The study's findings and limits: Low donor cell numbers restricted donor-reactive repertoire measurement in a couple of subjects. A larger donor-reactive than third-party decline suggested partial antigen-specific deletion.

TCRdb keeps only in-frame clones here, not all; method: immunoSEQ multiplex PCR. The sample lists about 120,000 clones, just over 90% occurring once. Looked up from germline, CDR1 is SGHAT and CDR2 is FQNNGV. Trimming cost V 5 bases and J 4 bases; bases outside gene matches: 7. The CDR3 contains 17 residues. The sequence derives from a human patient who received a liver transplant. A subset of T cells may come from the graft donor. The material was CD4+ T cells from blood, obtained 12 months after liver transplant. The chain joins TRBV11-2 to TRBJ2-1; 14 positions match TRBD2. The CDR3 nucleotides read TGTGCCAGCAGCACCCGACTAGCGGGAGGGTCGTACAATGAGCAGTTCTTC. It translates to CASSTRLAGGSYNEQFF.